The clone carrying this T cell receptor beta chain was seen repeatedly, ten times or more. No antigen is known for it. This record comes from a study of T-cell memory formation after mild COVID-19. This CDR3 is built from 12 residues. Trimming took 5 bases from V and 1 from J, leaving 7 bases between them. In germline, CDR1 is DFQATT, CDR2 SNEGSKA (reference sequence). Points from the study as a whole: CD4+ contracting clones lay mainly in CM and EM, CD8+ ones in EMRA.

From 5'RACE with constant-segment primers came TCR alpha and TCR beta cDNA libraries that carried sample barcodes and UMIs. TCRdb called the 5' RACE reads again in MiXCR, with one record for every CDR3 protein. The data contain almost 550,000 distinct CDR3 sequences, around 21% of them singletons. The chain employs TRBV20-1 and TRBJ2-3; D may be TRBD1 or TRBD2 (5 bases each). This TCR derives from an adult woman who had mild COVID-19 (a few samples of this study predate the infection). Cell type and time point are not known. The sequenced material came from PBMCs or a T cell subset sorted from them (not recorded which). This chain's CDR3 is CSARDGTDTQYF. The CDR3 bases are TGCAGTGCTCGGGACGGCACAGATACGCAGTATTTT.